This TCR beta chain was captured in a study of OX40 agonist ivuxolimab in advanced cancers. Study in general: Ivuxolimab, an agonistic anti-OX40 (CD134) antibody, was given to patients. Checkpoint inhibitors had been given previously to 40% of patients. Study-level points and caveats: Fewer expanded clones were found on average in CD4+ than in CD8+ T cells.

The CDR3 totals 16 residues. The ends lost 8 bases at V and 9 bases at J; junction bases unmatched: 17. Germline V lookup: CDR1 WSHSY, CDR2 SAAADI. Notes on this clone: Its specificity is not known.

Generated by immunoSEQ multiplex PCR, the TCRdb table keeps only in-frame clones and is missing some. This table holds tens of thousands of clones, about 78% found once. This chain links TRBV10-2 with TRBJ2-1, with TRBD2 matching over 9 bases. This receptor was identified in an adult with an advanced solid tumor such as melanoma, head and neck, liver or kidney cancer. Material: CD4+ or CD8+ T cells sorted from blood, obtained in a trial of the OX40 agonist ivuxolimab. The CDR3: CASYWRVAGVGGEQFF. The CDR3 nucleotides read TGCGCCAGCTATTGGAGAGTAGCGGGGGTTGGGGGTGAGCAGTTCTTC.